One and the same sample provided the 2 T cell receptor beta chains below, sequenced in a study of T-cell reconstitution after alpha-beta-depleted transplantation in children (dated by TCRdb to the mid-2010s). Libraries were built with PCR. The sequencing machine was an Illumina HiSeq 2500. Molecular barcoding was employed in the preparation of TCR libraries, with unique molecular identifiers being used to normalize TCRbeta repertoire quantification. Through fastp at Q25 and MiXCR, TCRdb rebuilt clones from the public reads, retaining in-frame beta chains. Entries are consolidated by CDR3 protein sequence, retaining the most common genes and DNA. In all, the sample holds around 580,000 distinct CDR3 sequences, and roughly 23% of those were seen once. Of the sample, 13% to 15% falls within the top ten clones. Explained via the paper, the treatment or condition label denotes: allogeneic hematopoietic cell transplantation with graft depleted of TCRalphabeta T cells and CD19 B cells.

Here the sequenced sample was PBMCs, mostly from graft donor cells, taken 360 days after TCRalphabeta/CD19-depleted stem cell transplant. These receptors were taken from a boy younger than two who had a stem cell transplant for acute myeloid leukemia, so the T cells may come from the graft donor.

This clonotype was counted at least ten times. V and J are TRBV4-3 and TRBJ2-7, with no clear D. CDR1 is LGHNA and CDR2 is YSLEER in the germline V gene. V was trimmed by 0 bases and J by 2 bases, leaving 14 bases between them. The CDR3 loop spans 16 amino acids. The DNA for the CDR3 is TGCGCCAGCAGCCAAGATTTCAGCAGGATCCCCTACGAGCAGTACTTC. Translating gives CASSQDFSRIPYEQYF.

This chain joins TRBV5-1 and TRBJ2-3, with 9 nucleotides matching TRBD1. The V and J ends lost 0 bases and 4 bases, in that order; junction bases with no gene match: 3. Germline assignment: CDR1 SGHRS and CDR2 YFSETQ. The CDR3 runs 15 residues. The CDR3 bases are TGCGCCAGCAGCTTGGGGGGACAGGGACCAGATACGCAGTATTTT. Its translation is CASSLGGQGPDTQYF.